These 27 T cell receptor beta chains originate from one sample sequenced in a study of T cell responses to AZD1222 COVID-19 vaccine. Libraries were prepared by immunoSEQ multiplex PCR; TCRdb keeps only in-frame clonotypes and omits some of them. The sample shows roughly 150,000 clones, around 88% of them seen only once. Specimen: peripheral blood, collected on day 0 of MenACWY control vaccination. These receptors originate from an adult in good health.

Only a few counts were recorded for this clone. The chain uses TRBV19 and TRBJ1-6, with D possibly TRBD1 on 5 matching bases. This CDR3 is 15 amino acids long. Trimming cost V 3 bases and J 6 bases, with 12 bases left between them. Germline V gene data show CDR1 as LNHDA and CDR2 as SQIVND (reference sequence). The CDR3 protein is CASSIFGAGNSPLHF. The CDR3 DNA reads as TGTGCCAGTAGTATTTTTGGGGCCGGTAATTCACCCCTCCACTTT.

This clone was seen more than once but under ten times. CDR3 sequence (DNA): TGTGCCAGCACTTCGCGGGCCGGGGAGCTGTTTTTT. Amino acid sequence: CASTSRAGELFF. The V gene is TRBV28, the J gene TRBJ2-2, with D perhaps TRBD2 (5 bases). Trimming pared 7 bases from V and 6 bases from J, leaving 9 bases between. This CDR3 contains 12 residues. The germline CDR1 and CDR2 sequences are MDHEN and SYDVKM.

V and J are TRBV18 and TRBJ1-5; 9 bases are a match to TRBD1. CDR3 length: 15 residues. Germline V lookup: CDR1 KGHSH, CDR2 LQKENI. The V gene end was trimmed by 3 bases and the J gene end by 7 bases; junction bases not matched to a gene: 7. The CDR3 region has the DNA TGTGCCAGCTCACCCGGGACAGGGAAGAAGCAGCCCCAGCATTTT. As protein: CASSPGTGKKQPQHF.

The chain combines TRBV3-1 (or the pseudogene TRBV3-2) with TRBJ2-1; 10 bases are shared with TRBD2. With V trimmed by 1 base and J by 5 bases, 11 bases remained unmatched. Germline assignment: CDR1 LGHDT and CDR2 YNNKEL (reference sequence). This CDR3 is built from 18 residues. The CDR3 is CASSQAGLAGVGDNEQFF. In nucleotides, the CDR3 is TGTGCCAGCAGCCAAGCGGGGCTAGCGGGAGTCGGCGACAATGAGCAGTTCTTC.

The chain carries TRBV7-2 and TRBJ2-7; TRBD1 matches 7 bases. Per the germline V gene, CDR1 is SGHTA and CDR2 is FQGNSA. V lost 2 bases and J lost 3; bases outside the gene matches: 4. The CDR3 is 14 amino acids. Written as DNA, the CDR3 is TGTGCCAGCAGCTTATTGTCAGGGGGCTACGAGCAGTACTTC. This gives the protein CASSLLSGGYEQYF.

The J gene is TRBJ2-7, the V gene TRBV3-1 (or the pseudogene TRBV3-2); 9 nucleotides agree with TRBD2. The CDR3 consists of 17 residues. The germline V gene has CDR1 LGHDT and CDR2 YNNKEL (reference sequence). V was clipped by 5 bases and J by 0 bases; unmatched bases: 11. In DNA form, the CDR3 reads TGTGCCAGCAGCGAGTATACCGGGACTAGCTACTCCTACGAGCAGTACTTC. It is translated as CASSEYTGTSYSYEQYF.

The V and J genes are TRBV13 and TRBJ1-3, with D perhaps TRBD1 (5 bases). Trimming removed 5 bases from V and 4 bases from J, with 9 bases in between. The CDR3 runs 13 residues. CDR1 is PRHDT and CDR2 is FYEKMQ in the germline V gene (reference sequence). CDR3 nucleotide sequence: TGTGCCAGCAGCGGGACTGCAGGAAACACCATATATTTT. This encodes CASSGTAGNTIYF.

The CDR3 bases are TGTGCCAGCAGCCAGGGATTGGGGGCTAATGAAAAACTGTTTTTT. Encoded protein: CASSQGLGANEKLFF. The chain links TRBV11-3 to TRBJ1-4; a weak D match, TRBD1 (5 bases). The CDR3 contains 15 residues. The V gene's germline CDR1 is SGHNT and CDR2 YENEEA. V lost 5 bases and J 3 bases, leaving 13 bases between the germline ends.

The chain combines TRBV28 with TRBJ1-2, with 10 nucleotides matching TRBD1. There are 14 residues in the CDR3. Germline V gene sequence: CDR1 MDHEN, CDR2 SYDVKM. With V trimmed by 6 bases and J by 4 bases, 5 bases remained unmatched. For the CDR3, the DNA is TGTGCCAGCAGCCCGGGACAGGGGAGCTATGGCTACACCTTC. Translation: CASSPGQGSYGYTF.

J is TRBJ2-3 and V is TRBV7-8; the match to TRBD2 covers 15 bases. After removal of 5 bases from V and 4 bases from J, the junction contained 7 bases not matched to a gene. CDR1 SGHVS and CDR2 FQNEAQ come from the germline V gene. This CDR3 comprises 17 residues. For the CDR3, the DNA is TGTGCCAGCAGCAGACGGACTAGCGGGAGGGTTCCAGATACGCAGTATTTT. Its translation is CASSRRTSGRVPDTQYF.

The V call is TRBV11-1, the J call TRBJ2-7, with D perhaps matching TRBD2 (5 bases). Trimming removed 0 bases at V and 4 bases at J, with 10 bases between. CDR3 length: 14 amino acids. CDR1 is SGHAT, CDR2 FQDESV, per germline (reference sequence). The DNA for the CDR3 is TGTGCCAGCAGCTTAGCATCGGGCGGGTACGAGCAGTACTTC. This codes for CASSLASGGYEQYF.

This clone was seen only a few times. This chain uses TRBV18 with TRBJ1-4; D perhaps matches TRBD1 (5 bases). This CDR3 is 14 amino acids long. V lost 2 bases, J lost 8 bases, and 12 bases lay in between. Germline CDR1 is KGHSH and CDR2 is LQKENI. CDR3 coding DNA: TGTGCCAGCTCACCAGCAGGGCGGATGGAAAAACTGTTTTTT. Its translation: CASSPAGRMEKLFF.

The CDR3 region is CASSLPSVDQPQHF. CDR3 DNA: TGTGCCAGCAGCCTTCCTTCGGTGGACCAGCCCCAGCATTTT. This chain connects TRBV4-2 to TRBJ1-5; D is unclear. The CDR3 is made up of 14 amino acids. Germline V gives CDR1 LGHNA, CDR2 YNFKEQ. V was shortened by 4 bases and J by 7 bases, with 14 bases between the two germline ends.

The CDR3 region has the DNA TGCGCCAGCAGGGTGGACAGGGGGCTTTTGTACACTGAAGCTTTCTTT. It translates to CASRVDRGLLYTEAFF. V is TRBV5-1 and J is TRBJ1-1; TRBD1 matches at 11 bases. This CDR3 region has 16 residues. J was trimmed by 3 bases and V by 5 bases; bases with no gene match: 9. Germline CDR1 is SGHRS and CDR2 is YFSETQ.

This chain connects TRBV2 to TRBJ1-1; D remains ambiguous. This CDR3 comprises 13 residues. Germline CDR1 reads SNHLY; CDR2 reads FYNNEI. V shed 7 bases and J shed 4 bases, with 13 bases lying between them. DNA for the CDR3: TGTGCCAGCATGTCCAGTGAAGGCACTGAAGCTTTCTTT. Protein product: CASMSSEGTEAFF.

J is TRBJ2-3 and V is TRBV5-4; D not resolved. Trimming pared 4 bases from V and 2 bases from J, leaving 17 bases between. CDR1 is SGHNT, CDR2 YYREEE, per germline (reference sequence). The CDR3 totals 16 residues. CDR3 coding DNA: TGTGCCAGCAGCCATATCGGCTACCAGTTCACAGATACGCAGTATTTT. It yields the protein CASSHIGYQFTDTQYF.

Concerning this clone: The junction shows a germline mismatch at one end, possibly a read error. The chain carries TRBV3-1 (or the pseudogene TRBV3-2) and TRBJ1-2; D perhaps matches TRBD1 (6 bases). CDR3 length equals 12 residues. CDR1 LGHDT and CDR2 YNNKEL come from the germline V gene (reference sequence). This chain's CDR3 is CASSQDRRTAHF. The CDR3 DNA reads TGTGCCAGCAGCCAAGATCGTAGGACAGCGCACTTC.

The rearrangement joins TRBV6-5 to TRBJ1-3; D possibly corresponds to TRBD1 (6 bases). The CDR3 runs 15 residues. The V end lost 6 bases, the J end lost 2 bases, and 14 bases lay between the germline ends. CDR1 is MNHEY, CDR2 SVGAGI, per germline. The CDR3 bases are TGTGCCAGCAGGGCCGGGACAATTACTGGAAACACCATATATTTT. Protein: CASRAGTITGNTIYF.

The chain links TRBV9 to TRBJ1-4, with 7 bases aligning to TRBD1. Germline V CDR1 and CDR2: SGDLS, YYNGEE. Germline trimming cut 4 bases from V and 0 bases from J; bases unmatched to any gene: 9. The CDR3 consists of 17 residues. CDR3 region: CASSPQGRDATNEKLFF. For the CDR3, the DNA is TGTGCCAGCAGCCCACAGGGGCGGGACGCAACTAATGAAAAACTGTTTTTT.

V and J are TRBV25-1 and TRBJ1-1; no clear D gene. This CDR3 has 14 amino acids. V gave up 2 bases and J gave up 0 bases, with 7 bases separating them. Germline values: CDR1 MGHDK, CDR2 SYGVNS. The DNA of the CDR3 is TGTGCCAGCAGTGAACCGGAGATGAACACTGAAGCTTTCTTT. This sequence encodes CASSEPEMNTEAFF.

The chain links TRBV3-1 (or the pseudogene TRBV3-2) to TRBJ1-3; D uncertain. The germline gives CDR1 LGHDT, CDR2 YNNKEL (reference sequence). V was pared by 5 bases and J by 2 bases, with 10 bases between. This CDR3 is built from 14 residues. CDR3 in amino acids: CASSSGNTGNTIYF. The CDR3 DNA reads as TGTGCCAGCAGCTCGGGAAACACTGGAAACACCATATATTTT.

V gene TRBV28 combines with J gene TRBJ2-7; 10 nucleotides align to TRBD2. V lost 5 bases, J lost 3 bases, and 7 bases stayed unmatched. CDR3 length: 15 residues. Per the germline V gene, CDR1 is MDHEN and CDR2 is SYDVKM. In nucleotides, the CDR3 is TGTGCCAGCAGTACCCGACTAGCGGGTCACTACGAGCAGTACTTC. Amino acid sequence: CASSTRLAGHYEQYF.

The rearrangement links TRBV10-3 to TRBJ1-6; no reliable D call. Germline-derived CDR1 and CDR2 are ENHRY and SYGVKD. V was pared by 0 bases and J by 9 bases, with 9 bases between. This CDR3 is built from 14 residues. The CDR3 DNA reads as TGTGCCATCAGTGAGTCAGGGTCGGCTTCACCCCTCCACTTT. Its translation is CAISESGSASPLHF.

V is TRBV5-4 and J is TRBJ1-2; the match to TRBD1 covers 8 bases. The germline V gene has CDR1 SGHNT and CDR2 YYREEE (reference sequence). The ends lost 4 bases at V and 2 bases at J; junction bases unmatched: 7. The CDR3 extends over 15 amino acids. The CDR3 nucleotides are TGTGCCAGCAGCCTAACGACAGGGGAGAACTATGGCTACACCTTC. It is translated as CASSLTTGENYGYTF.

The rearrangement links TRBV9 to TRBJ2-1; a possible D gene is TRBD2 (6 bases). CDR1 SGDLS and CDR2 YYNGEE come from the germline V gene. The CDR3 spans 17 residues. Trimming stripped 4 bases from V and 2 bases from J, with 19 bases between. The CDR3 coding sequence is TGTGCCAGCAGCCCCCCCCCAGTGGGACTTGCCTACAATGAGCAGTTCTTC. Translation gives CASSPPPVGLAYNEQFF.

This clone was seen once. The CDR3: CASSRTGITSPLHF. Here the CDR3 DNA reads TGTGCCAGCAGTCGGACAGGGATTACATCACCCCTCCACTTT. This rearrangement joins TRBV6-4 to TRBJ1-6; 8 nucleotides match TRBD1. Germline-derived CDR1 and CDR2 are MRHNA and SNTAGT. The CDR3 loop spans 14 amino acids. J lost 10 bases, V lost 5 bases, and 7 bases had no gene match.

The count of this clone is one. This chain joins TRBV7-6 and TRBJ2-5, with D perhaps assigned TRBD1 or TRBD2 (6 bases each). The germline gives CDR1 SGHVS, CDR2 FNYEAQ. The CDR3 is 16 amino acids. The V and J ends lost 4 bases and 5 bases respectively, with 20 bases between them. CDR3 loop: CASSSLRARGGETQYF. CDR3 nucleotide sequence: TGTGCCAGCAGCTCCCTCCGGGCCCGAGGGGGGGAGACCCAGTACTTC. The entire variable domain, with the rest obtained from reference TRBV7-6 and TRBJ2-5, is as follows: GAGVSQSPRYKVTKRGQDVALRCDPISGHVSLYWYRQALGQGPEFLTYFNYEAQQDKSGLPNDRFSAERPEGSISTLTIQRTEQRDSAMYRCASSSLRARGGETQYFGPGTRLLVL.